A single sample is the source of the 28 T cell receptor beta chains below, sequenced in a study of T cells after yellow fever vaccination. MiXCR was run by TCRdb on the 5' RACE reads, yielding one entry per CDR3 protein. The data show 400,000 to 450,000 distinct CDR3 sequences, roughly a sixth seen once. Source: PBMCs, taken before the yellow fever booster vaccination. The source is a young man who received the YFV17D yellow fever vaccine.

The gene calls are TRBV4-2 and TRBJ2-1; 12 nucleotides match TRBD2. The ends lost 1 base at V and 4 bases at J; junction bases unmatched: 5. This CDR3 has 17 amino acids. Germline-derived CDR1 and CDR2 are LGHNA and YNFKEQ. The CDR3 is CASSQALAGGQYNEQFF. The DNA of the CDR3 is TGTGCCAGCAGCCAAGCTCTAGCGGGGGGGCAATACAATGAGCAGTTCTTC.

The V and J genes are TRBV5-5 and TRBJ1-2; 7 positions agree with TRBD1. CDR3 length: 15 residues. Germline trimming cut 4 bases from V and 4 bases from J; bases unmatched to any gene: 10. Germline lookup yields CDR1 SGHKS and CDR2 YYEKEE (reference sequence). The CDR3 sequence: CASSRQGRELYGYTF. DNA for the CDR3: TGTGCCAGCAGCCGACAGGGAAGGGAGCTCTATGGCTACACCTTC.

This clonotype was counted between two and nine times. The rearrangement joins TRBV2 to TRBJ1-1; a weak D match, TRBD1 (5 bases). Per germline, CDR1 SNHLY and CDR2 FYNNEI. Trimming left V 7 bases short and J 1 base short, with 10 bases between. The CDR3 has 13 amino acids. The CDR3 spells CASIRDGNTEAFF. Here the CDR3 DNA reads TGTGCCAGCATTAGGGACGGGAACACTGAAGCTTTCTTT.

There are a few counts of this clonotype. This chain links TRBV6-1 with TRBJ2-7, with a tentative D call TRBD2 (6 bases). This CDR3 is built from 13 residues. Germline-derived CDR1 and CDR2 are MNHNS and SASEGT. V was cut by 6 bases and J by 6 bases, with 15 bases left in between. The chain's CDR3 is CASSSEEGSEQYV. In DNA, the CDR3 is TGTGCCAGCAGCTCTGAGGAGGGCAGCGAGCAGTACGTC.

V usage is TRBV4-3 and J usage is TRBJ2-1; tentatively, D is TRBD2 (6 bases). Germline V gene data show CDR1 as LGHNA and CDR2 as YSLEER. The CDR3 is 14 amino acids. V was cut by 5 bases and J by 3 bases, with 11 bases left in between. The CDR3 reads CASSGEVGYNEQFF. The CDR3 coding sequence is TGCGCCAGCAGCGGGGAGGTGGGCTACAATGAGCAGTTCTTC.

This clonotype showed up just a few times. The CDR3 DNA sequence: TGTGCCAGCAGCTTGACAGGGGTGGCCGGGGAGCTGTTTTTT. It codes for CASSLTGVAGELFF. This chain uses TRBV7-9 with TRBJ2-2; 8 nucleotides match TRBD1. CDR1 is SEHNR and CDR2 is FQNEAQ in the germline V gene (reference sequence). This CDR3 is 14 amino acids long. V trimming: 3 bases; J trimming: 6 bases; junction bases outside the gene matches: 3.

The chain couples TRBV19 to TRBJ2-7, with 9 bases identical to TRBD1. The CDR3 is 14 residues long. Germline values: CDR1 LNHDA, CDR2 SQIVND (reference sequence). V shed 3 bases and J 3 bases; nucleotides not matched to a gene: 3. Here the CDR3 DNA reads TGTGCCAGTAGTATCCGGGACAGGGACTACGAGCAGTACTTC. Residues: CASSIRDRDYEQYF.

This clonotype was counted many times. V usage is TRBV12-3 or TRBV12-4 and J usage is TRBJ2-5; the match to TRBD2 covers 11 bases. After removal of 5 bases from V and 3 bases from J, the junction contained 2 bases not matched to a gene. CDR3 length: 14 residues. Here the CDR3 reads CASSEGLAEETQYF. The CDR3, as DNA: TGTGCCAGCAGTGAGGGACTAGCGGAAGAGACCCAGTACTTC.

This clonotype was recorded at least ten times. J is TRBJ2-5 and V is TRBV5-1; TRBD2 agrees at 9 bases. Germline V gene sequence: CDR1 SGHRS, CDR2 YFSETQ. V lost 4 bases and J lost 4; bases outside the gene matches: 14. This CDR3 spans 17 amino acids. The CDR3, as DNA: TGCGCCAGCAGCCTTCTGGGCGGGGGGGTCGGAAGAGAGACCCAGTACTTC. Encoded protein: CASSLLGGGVGRETQYF.

The V call is TRBV2, the J call TRBJ2-7; D is unresolved. Germline V lookup: CDR1 SNHLY, CDR2 FYNNEI. The length of the CDR3 is 15 residues. Between the trimmed V and J ends, which lost 3 bases and 0 bases, there was a span of 12 bases. Here the CDR3 DNA reads TGTGCCAGCAGTGACTCGGTCCTCAGCTCCTACGAGCAGTACGTC. Amino acids: CASSDSVLSSYEQYV.

This clonotype was detected only a few times. J is TRBJ1-2 and V is TRBV7-9; no clear D gene. The CDR3 consists of 16 residues. The V gene lost 4 bases and the J gene lost 8 bases, with 23 bases spanning the gap. CDR1 and CDR2 (germline): SEHNR, FQNEAQ (reference sequence). The CDR3 DNA is TGTGCCAGCAGCTCCAGCTTGGCAGGCCTTACTAGGGGCTACACCTTC. The encoded protein is CASSSSLAGLTRGYTF.

This clonotype was observed a few times. The rearrangement joins TRBV14 to TRBJ2-7; 9 bases agree with TRBD1. J gave up 5 bases and V 1 base, and 12 bases lay outside the gene matches. There are 17 residues in the CDR3. CDR1 SGHDN and CDR2 FVKESK come from the germline V gene. The CDR3 nucleotides read TGTGCCAGCAGCCAAGTGAGCGGACAGGGGATTGGGAACGAGCAGTACGTC. Amino acids: CASSQVSGQGIGNEQYV.

The table lists this clonotype with a few counts. The chain links TRBV5-1 to TRBJ2-5; tentatively, D is TRBD2 (6 bases). The germline V gene has CDR1 SGHRS and CDR2 YFSETQ. Trimming removed 2 bases from V and 10 bases from J, with 15 bases in between. The CDR3 consists of 13 residues. For the CDR3, the DNA is TGCGCCAGCAGCTTCGGCGGGGCCACCGACCAGTACTTC. Amino acids: CASSFGGATDQYF.

The chain combines TRBV6-2 or TRBV6-3 with TRBJ1-4, with 9 bases that match TRBD1. Per germline, CDR1 MNHEY and CDR2 SVGEGT. Trimming removed 6 bases from V and 5 bases from J; junction bases left unmatched: 7. The CDR3 loop spans 15 amino acids. The CDR3 DNA sequence: TGTGCCAGCAGCCTGGGACAGGGCGTCAATGAAAAACTGTTTTTT. Its translation is CASSLGQGVNEKLFF.

The chain recombines TRBV12-3 or TRBV12-4 with TRBJ2-5; 7 bases map to TRBD2. The CDR3 length is 13 residues. V dropped 9 bases and J dropped 2; count of bases not matched to a gene: 6. The CDR3 reads CARDGGLQETQYF. As DNA, the CDR3 is TGTGCCAGGGACGGGGGGTTGCAAGAGACCCAGTACTTC.

The chain employs TRBV11-2 and TRBJ2-2; D is uncertain. V was clipped by 8 bases and J by 7 bases, with 5 bases between them. CDR3 length equals 10 residues. CDR1 is SGHAT and CDR2 is FQNNGV in the germline V gene. The CDR3: CASVVGELFF. The CDR3 DNA reads as TGTGCCAGCGTGGTCGGGGAGCTGTTTTTT. Complete variable domain (other parts from reference TRBV11-2 and TRBJ2-2): EAGVAQSPRYKIIEKRQSVAFWCNPISGHATLYWYQQILGQGPKLLIQFQNNGVVDDSQLPKDRFSAERLKGVDSTLKIQPAKLEDSAVYLCASVVGELFFGEGSRLTVL.

This clonotype was seen once. The rearrangement uses TRBV12-3 or TRBV12-4 and TRBJ1-6; D perhaps matches TRBD1 (6 bases). The CDR3 totals 13 residues. V dropped 5 bases and J dropped 10 bases, with 12 bases sitting between them. CDR3 loop: CASSSYRDSPLHF. The CDR3 nucleotides are TGTGCCAGCAGTAGCTACAGGGACTCACCCCTCCACTTT.

The V and J genes are TRBV19 and TRBJ2-3; D may correspond to TRBD1 or TRBD2 (7 bases each). V lost 7 bases and J 3 bases, leaving 20 bases between the germline ends. Germline CDR1 and CDR2: LNHDA and SQIVND (reference sequence). This CDR3 is 16 amino acids long. The DNA of the CDR3 is TGTGCCAGTACAGCGCAGGGGGGGCGTGGGACAGATACGCAGTATTTT. It encodes CASTAQGGRGTDTQYF.

CDR3 in amino acids: CASSLGGTFPGEQFF. CDR3 coding DNA: TGTGCCAGCAGCCTAGGAGGGACTTTCCCGGGTGAGCAGTTCTTC. V usage is TRBV11-3 and J usage is TRBJ2-1; TRBD2 is a possible D gene (6 bases). The length of the CDR3 is 15 residues. Trimming shortened V by 5 bases and J by 9 bases, and 20 bases separated the two germline ends. In germline, CDR1 is SGHNT, CDR2 YENEEA.

This clonotype was recorded a few times. The chain couples TRBV7-2 to TRBJ1-2; tentatively, D is TRBD1 (5 bases). The germline V gene encodes CDR1 SGHTA and CDR2 FQGNSA. This CDR3 region has 12 residues. Trimming stripped 5 bases from V and 6 bases from J, with 10 bases between. CDR3 sequence: CASSAWGNGYTF. The CDR3 nucleotides read TGTGCCAGCAGCGCCTGGGGGAATGGCTACACCTTC.

The chain combines TRBV29-1 with TRBJ1-3; tentative D call: TRBD1 (5 bases). Trimming took off 6 bases at V and 3 bases at J, with 9 bases between the two ends. The CDR3 consists of 12 residues. In germline, CDR1 is SQVTM, CDR2 ANQGSEA. The CDR3, as DNA: TGCAGCGTGGGGGTTTTTGGAAACACCATATATTTT. Amino acids: CSVGVFGNTIYF.

The chain is built from TRBV7-2 and TRBJ2-7; D is unclear. Trimming stripped 8 bases from V and 4 bases from J, with 15 bases between. This CDR3 is built from 13 residues. Germline CDR1 reads SGHTA; CDR2 reads FQGNSA. The CDR3 DNA reads TGTGCCAGCTCTTTAGGGTTTTTATACGAGCAGTACTTC. Its protein is CASSLGFLYEQYF.

V is TRBV7-9 and J is TRBJ2-7, with D perhaps TRBD1 (5 bases). V lost 2 bases and J 5 bases, leaving 10 bases between the germline ends. Germline assignment: CDR1 SEHNR and CDR2 FQNEAQ (reference sequence). The CDR3 spans 13 residues. The CDR3 DNA reads as TGTGCCAGCAGCTTAACTTCAGGGAACGAGCAGTACTTC. Protein sequence: CASSLTSGNEQYF.

The J gene is TRBJ1-5, the V gene TRBV12-3 or TRBV12-4; no reliable D call. The length of the CDR3 is 14 residues. V was cut by 8 bases and J by 0 bases, with 11 bases left in between. In DNA, the CDR3 is TGTGCCAGCCATGCGGGTTATAGCAATCAGCCCCAGCATTTT. It codes for CASHAGYSNQPQHF.

The chain joins TRBV5-6 to TRBJ2-7; 8 bases line up with TRBD2. Germline CDR1 reads SGHDT; CDR2 reads YYEEEE. V was clipped by 2 bases and J by 2 bases; unmatched bases: 6. CDR3 length: 15 residues. CDR3 DNA sequence: TGTGCCAGCAGCTTATTAGCGGGGCTGCCCTACGAGCAGTACGTC. Protein sequence: CASSLLAGLPYEQYV.

The genes are TRBV7-9 and TRBJ1-2; D is unclear. CDR1 SEHNR and CDR2 FQNEAQ come from the germline V gene (reference sequence). Trimming shortened V by 6 bases and J by 3 bases, and 5 bases separated the two germline ends. The CDR3 has 11 residues. The DNA for the CDR3 is TGTGCCAGCAGGTCTGACTATGGCTACACCTTC. It specifies CASRSDYGYTF.

This clonotype was recorded a few times. Sequence at one end of the junction differs from germline and may be a read error. V and J are TRBV6-2 or TRBV6-3 and TRBJ2-3, with TRBD2 matching 11 bases. Germline loops: CDR1 MNHEY, CDR2 SVGEGT. This CDR3 region has 18 residues. CDR3 sequence (DNA): TGTGCCATCAGTTACTCGATTACGACTAGCGGGGGCACAGATACGCAGTATTTT. It codes for CAISYSITTSGGTDTQYF.

V and J are TRBV7-9 and TRBJ2-1; 8 bases align to TRBD1. Germline V gene sequence: CDR1 SEHNR, CDR2 FQNEAQ (reference sequence). The CDR3 length is 15 residues. V lost 4 bases and J lost 3; bases outside the gene matches: 5. The CDR3 sequence: CASSSSGGLYNEQFF. DNA of the CDR3: TGTGCCAGCAGCTCCTCAGGGGGCCTCTACAATGAGCAGTTCTTC. Full variable domain (remainder filled in from reference TRBV7-9 and TRBJ2-1): DTGVSQNPRHKITKRGQNVTFRCDPISEHNRLYWYRQTLGQGPEFLTYFQNEAQLEKSRLLSDRFSAERPKGSFSTLEIQRTEQGDSAMYLCASSSSGGLYNEQFFGPGTRLTVL.